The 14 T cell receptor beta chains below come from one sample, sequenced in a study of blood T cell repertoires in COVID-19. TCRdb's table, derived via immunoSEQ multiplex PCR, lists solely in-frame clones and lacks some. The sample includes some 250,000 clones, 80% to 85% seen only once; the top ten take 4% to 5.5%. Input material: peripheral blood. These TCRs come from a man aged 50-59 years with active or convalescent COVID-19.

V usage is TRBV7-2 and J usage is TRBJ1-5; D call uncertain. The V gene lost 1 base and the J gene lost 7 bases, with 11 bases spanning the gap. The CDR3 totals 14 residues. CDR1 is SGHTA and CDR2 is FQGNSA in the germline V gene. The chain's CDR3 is CASSLGDTSQPQHF. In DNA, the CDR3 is TGTGCCAGCAGCTTAGGAGACACGTCGCAGCCCCAGCATTTT. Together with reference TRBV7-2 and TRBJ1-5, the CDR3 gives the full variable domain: GAGVSQSPSNKVTEKGKDVELRCDPISGHTALYWYRQSLGQGLEFLIYFQGNSAPDKSGLPSDRFSAERTGGSVSTLTIQRTQQEDSAVYLCASSLGDTSQPQHFGDGTRLSIL.

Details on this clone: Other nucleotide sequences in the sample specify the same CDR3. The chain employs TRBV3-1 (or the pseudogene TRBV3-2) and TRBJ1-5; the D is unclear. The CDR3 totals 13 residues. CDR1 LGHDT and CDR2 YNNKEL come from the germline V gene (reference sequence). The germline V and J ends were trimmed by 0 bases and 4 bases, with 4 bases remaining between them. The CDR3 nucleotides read TGTGCCAGCAGCCAAGACCCGAATCAGCCCCAGCATTTT. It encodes CASSQDPNQPQHF.

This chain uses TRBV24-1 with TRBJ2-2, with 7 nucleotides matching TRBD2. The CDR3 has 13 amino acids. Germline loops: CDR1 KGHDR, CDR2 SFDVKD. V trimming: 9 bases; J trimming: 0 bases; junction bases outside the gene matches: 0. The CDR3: CATGRANTGELFF. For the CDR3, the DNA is TGTGCCACCGGGAGGGCGAACACCGGGGAGCTGTTTTTT.

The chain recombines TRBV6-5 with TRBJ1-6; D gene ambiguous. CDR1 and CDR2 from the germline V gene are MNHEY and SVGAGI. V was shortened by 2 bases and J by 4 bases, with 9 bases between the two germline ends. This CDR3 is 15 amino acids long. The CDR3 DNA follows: TGTGCCAGCAGTTACGACGCGGGTTATAATTCACCCCTCCACTTT. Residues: CASSYDAGYNSPLHF.

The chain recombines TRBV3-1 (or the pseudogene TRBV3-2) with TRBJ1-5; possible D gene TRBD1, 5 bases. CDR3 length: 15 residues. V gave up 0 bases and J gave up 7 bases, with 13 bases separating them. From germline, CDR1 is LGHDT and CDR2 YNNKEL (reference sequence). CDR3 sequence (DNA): TGTGCCAGCAGCCAAGATCATACAGGCGGACAGCCCCAGCATTTT. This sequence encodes CASSQDHTGGQPQHF.

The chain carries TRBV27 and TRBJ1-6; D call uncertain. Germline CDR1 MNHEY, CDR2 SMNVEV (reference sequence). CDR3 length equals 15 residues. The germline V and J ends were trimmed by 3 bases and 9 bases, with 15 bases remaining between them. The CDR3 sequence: CASSFVQVRGSPLHF. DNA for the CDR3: TGTGCCAGCAGTTTCGTGCAGGTTCGGGGTTCACCCCTCCACTTT.

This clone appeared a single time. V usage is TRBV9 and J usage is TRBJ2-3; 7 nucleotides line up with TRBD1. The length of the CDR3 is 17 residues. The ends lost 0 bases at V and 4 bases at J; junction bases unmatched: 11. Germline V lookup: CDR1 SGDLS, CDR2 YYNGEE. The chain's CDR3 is CASSVGPTGVGADTQYF. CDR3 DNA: TGTGCCAGCAGCGTAGGGCCTACAGGGGTTGGAGCAGATACGCAGTATTTT.

The CDR3 protein is CASSLGPRGYGYTF. CDR3 nucleotide sequence: TGTGCCAGCAGTTTAGGTCCCCGGGGCTATGGCTACACCTTC. The chain couples TRBV27 to TRBJ1-2; D gene uncertain. Trimming removed 2 bases from V and 4 bases from J, with 11 bases in between. Germline lookup yields CDR1 MNHEY and CDR2 SMNVEV (reference sequence). The CDR3 loop spans 14 amino acids.

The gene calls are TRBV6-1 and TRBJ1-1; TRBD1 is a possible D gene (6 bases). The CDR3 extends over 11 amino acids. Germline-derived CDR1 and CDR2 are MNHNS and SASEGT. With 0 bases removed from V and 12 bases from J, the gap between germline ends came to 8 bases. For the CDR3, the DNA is TGTGCCAGCAGTGAAGCAGGGGGATCTTTCTTT. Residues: CASSEAGGSFF.

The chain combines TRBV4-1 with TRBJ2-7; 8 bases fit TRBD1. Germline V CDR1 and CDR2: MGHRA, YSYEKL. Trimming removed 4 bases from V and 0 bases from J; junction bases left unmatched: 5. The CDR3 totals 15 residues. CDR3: CASSPGQGFSYEQYF. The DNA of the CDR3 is TGCGCCAGCAGCCCTGGACAGGGCTTCTCCTACGAGCAGTACTTC.

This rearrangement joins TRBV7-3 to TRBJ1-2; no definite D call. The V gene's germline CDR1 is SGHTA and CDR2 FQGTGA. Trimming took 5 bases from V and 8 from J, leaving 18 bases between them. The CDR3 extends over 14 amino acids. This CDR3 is CASSPNVGLEGYTF. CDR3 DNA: TGTGCCAGCAGCCCCAATGTTGGCTTGGAGGGCTACACCTTC.

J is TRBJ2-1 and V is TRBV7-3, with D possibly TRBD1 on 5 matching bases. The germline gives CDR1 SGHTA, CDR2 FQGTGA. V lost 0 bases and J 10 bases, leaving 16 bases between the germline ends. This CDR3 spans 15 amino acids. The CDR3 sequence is CASSLTSGNPPEQFF. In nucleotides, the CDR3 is TGTGCCAGCAGCTTAACGTCAGGGAACCCACCCGAGCAGTTCTTC.

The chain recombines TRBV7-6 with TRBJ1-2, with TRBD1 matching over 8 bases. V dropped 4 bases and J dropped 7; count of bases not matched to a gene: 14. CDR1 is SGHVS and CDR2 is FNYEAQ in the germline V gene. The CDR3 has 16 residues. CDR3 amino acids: CASSSSRAGGSFGYTF. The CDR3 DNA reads TGTGCCAGCAGCTCCAGCCGGGCAGGGGGCAGTTTTGGCTACACCTTC. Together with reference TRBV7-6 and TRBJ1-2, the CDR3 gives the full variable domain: GAGVSQSPRYKVTKRGQDVALRCDPISGHVSLYWYRQALGQGPEFLTYFNYEAQQDKSGLPNDRFSAERPEGSISTLTIQRTEQRDSAMYRCASSSSRAGGSFGYTFGSGTRLTVV.

CDR3 protein: CASSVVGLAGGPHTGELFF. The DNA for the CDR3 is TGTGCCAGCAGCGTAGTGGGACTAGCGGGGGGGCCGCACACCGGGGAGCTGTTTTTT. The chain joins TRBV9 to TRBJ2-2; TRBD2 matches 16 bases. J gave up 3 bases and V 0 bases, and 5 bases lay outside the gene matches. Germline V gene lookup returns CDR1 SGDLS and CDR2 YYNGEE. This CDR3 comprises 19 residues.